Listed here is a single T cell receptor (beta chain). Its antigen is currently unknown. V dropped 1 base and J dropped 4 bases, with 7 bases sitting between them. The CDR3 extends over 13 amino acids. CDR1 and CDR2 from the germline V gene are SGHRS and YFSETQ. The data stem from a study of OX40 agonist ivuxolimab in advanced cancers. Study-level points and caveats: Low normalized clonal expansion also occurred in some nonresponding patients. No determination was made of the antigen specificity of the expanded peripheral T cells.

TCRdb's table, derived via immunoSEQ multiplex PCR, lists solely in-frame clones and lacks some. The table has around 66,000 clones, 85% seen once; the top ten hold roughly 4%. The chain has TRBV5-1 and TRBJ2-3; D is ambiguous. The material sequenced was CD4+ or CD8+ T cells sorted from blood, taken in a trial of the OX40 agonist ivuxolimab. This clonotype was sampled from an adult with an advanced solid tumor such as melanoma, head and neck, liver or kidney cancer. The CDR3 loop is CASSLPGPDTQYF. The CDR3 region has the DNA TGCGCCAGCAGCTTGCCGGGTCCAGATACGCAGTATTTT.